Listed below are T cell receptor beta chains from one sample, sequenced in a study of Ad26.COV2.S vaccination and SARS-CoV-2 variants. Data came from immunoSEQ multiplex PCR; TCRdb stores just in-frame clones and leaves some out. There are around 420,000 clones in the sample; 88% occur only once, and 3.6% lies in the top ten. Material: peripheral blood, obtained in a trial of Ad26.COV2.S vaccine versus placebo. These receptors came from a person aged 18-60 years who received the Ad26.COV2.S COVID-19 vaccine or a placebo. CDR3s include the opening cysteine and the closing phenylalanine or tryptophan. A D gene is named only where the DNA matches it firmly. The size field is filled for only some rows; it gives once, few, many or a size class.

V gene	J gene	D gene	clone size	CDR3 protein	CDR3 DNA
TRBV19	TRBJ2-1	TRBD2	.	CASSLSGGVYNEQFF	TGTGCCAGTAGTCTCAGCGGGGGGGTCTACAATGAGCAGTTCTTC
TRBV19	TRBJ2-7	TRBD1	.	CASSYGQGLTYEQYF	TGTGCCAGTAGTTACGGACAGGGCCTAACCTACGAGCAGTACTTC
TRBV7-2	TRBJ2-1	TRBD2	.	CASSLAGGASYNEQFF	TGTGCCAGCAGCTTAGCCGGGGGGGCATCCTACAATGAGCAGTTCTTC
TRBV19	TRBJ2-7	.	.	CASSSGSYEQYF	TGTGCCAGTAGTAGCGGATCCTACGAGCAGTACTTC
TRBV18	TRBJ2-7	.	.	CASSLRGGVYEQYF	TGTGCCAGCTCCCTAAGGGGGGGCGTCTACGAGCAGTACTTC
TRBV27	TRBJ1-6	.	.	CASKIGNSPLHF	TGTGCCAGCAAAATCGGAAATTCACCCCTCCACTTT
TRBV30	TRBJ1-5	.	.	CAWSVRGAQPQHF	TGTGCCTGGAGTGTACGGGGTGCTCAGCCCCAGCATTTT
TRBV5-6	TRBJ2-2	TRBD2	.	CASSLERAGDTGELFF	TGTGCCAGCAGTCTGGAGCGAGCGGGGGACACCGGGGAGCTGTTTTTT
TRBV6-2/TRBV6-3	TRBJ2-1	TRBD1	once	CASSFRQGGYNEQFF	TGTGCCAGCAGTTTCCGACAGGGGGGGTACAATGAGCAGTTCTTC
TRBV3-1/TRBV3-2	TRBJ2-1	.	.	CASSQVSHDNEQFF	TGTGCCAGCAGCCAAGTGTCCCACGACAATGAGCAGTTCTTC
TRBV25-1	TRBJ1-2	.	.	CASSTGRGGYGYTF	TGTGCCAGCAGTACAGGGAGAGGAGGCTATGGCTACACCTTC
TRBV3-1/TRBV3-2	TRBJ1-4	.	.	CASSQGRGTNEKLFF	TGTGCCAGCAGCCAAGGCAGGGGCACTAATGAAAAACTGTTTTTT
TRBV27	TRBJ1-6	.	.	CASRQREGPLHF	TGTGCCAGCAGGCAGAGGGAAGGACCCCTCCACTTT
TRBV10-3	TRBJ2-1	.	.	CATQPTGENNEQFF	TGTGCCACTCAACCAACGGGGGAAAACAATGAGCAGTTCTTC
TRBV27	TRBJ2-3	.	.	CASSSLRGLDTQYF	TGTGCCAGCTCCTCGTTGCGGGGCCTAGATACGCAGTATTTT
TRBV15	TRBJ2-7	.	.	CATSRVSGYEQYF	TGTGCCACCAGCAGAGTTAGCGGCTACGAGCAGTACTTC
TRBV4-1	TRBJ2-5	TRBD1	.	CASSQVGGQGTQETQYF	TGCGCCAGCAGCCAAGTTGGTGGACAGGGGACCCAAGAGACCCAGTACTTC
TRBV5-1	TRBJ2-3	.	.	CASSMEGAQSPPQYF	TGCGCCAGCAGCATGGAAGGGGCCCAATCCCCCCCGCAGTATTTT
TRBV2	TRBJ1-1	.	.	CASSERRAAEAFF	TGTGCCAGCAGTGAAAGGAGGGCCGCTGAAGCTTTCTTT
TRBV27	TRBJ2-5	.	.	CASSDRGTNLRETQYF	TGTGCCAGCAGTGACCGCGGGACAAATCTTCGGGAGACCCAGTACTTC